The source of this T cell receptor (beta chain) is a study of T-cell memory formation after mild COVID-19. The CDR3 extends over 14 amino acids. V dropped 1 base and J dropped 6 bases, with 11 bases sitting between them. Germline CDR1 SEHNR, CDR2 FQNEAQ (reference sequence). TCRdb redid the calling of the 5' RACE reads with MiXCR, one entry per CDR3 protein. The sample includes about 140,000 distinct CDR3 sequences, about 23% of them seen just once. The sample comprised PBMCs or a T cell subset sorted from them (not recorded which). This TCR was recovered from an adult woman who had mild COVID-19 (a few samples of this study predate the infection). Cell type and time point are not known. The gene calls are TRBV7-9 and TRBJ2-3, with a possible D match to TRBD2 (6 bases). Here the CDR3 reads CASSLGRDFDTQYF. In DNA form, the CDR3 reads TGTGCCAGCAGCTTAGGCAGGGACTTCGATACGCAGTATTTT. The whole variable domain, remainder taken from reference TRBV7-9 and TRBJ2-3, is DTGVSQNPRHKITKRGQNVTFRCDPISEHNRLYWYRQTLGQGPEFLTYFQNEAQLEKSRLLSDRFSAERPKGSFSTLEIQRTEQGDSAMYLCASSLGRDFDTQYFGPGTRLTVL.